This TCR beta chain was identified during a study of Tregs in tolerant kidney transplant recipients. Study-wide results and limits: Changing PCR primers prevented nucleotide comparison between some patients' samples. Tolerant patients' donor-specific Tregs expanded beyond overall Tregs, suggesting antigen-driven growth.

Losses at the gene ends were 5 bases for V and 4 bases for J; bases not matched to a gene: 4. Germline lookup yields CDR1 DFQATT and CDR2 SNEGSKA (reference sequence). This CDR3 is built from 12 residues. As to this clone: Its antigen is unidentified. Sequencing ends 3 residues short of the CDR3 end; the germline J gene provides the rest.

Data came from immunoSEQ multiplex PCR; TCRdb stores just in-frame clones and leaves some out. This table holds some 30,000 clones. Mixed chimerism was transient after nonmyeloablative marrow transplants from related graft donors. Unstimulated Tregs (CD4+CD25+CD127-) and CD4+CD25- non-Tregs were sorted from PBMCs. This specimen was CD4+ T cells from blood (PBMCs), taken 24 months after the transplant. V is TRBV20-1 and J is TRBJ2-5, with TRBD1 matching 7 bases. The origin of this receptor is a human patient who received a combined kidney and bone marrow transplant. Some of the T cells might come from the graft donor. CDR3 bases read: TGCAGTGCTCCTGACAGGGTAGAGACC. This codes for CSAPDRVET. The whole CDR3 reads CSAPDRVETQYF.